The 18 T cell receptor beta chains presented below share a single source sample, sequenced in a study of tumor and adjacent non-tumor tissue in lung cancer. Three rounds of nested PCR, following a modified ARM-PCR protocol, produced the TCRbeta library. TCRdb processed the multiplex PCR reads anew with MiXCR; each CDR3 protein has one entry. The data show tens of thousands of distinct CDR3 sequences, roughly 80% seen once. The template was RNA from unsorted bulk tissue. Material: lung tumor tissue. All receptors derive from a woman in her forties or fifties with non-small cell lung cancer.

About this clonotype: Sequence at one end of the junction differs from germline and may be a read error. The gene calls are TRBV20-1 and TRBJ2-1; the D is unclear. This CDR3 has 12 residues. Per germline, CDR1 DFQATT and CDR2 SNEGSKA (reference sequence). CDR3 in DNA: TGCAGTGTTAGAGATCTTGATAGCAAGCAGTTCTTC. Translating gives CSVRDLDSKQFF.

The chain links TRBV4-2 to TRBJ2-7; no clear D gene. V shed 0 bases and J shed 6 bases, with 18 bases lying between them. Germline V gives CDR1 LGHNA, CDR2 YNFKEQ. The CDR3 covers 16 residues. The CDR3 DNA is TGTGCCAGCAGCCAAGATCTGTGGAAGGCCACTCGCGAGCAGTACTTC. Residues: CASSQDLWKATREQYF.

The chain employs TRBV29-1 and TRBJ2-7; weak D call: TRBD2 (5 bases). Looked up from germline, CDR1 is SQVTM and CDR2 is ANQGSEA. V gave up 4 bases and J gave up 0 bases, with 13 bases separating them. The CDR3 runs to 14 residues. The CDR3, as DNA: TGCAGCGTTGGAGCGACGGGGAACTCCTACGAGCAGTACTTC. Translating it yields CSVGATGNSYEQYF.

J is TRBJ2-7 and V is TRBV5-1; D may be TRBD1 or TRBD2 (5 bases each). Germline lookup yields CDR1 SGHRS and CDR2 YFSETQ. This CDR3 is 15 amino acids long. V was trimmed by 0 bases and J by 0 bases, leaving 10 bases between them. CDR3 DNA sequence: TGCGCCAGCAGCTTGGAGTGGGACGGCTCCTACGAGCAGTACTTC. Its translation: CASSLEWDGSYEQYF.

Points on this clonotype: No conserved phenylalanine or tryptophan is present at the end of the CDR3, so a read error is the likely explanation. This rearrangement joins TRBV11-2 to TRBJ2-5; the D is unclear. Trimming shortened V by 8 bases and J by 5 bases, and 15 bases separated the two germline ends. CDR3 length: 13 residues. Germline V CDR1 and CDR2: SGHAT, FQNNGV. CDR3 nucleotides: TGTGCCAGCGGCCCGAGAATCCAGGAGACCCAGTACATC. This encodes CASGPRIQETQYI.

This clonotype turned up a few times. The V call is TRBV4-1, the J call TRBJ2-1; 8 nucleotides agree with TRBD1. The CDR3 extends over 17 amino acids. The junction had 12 bases not matched to a gene; V was cut back by 1 base and J by 7 bases. CDR1 and CDR2 (germline): MGHRA, YSYEKL. DNA of the CDR3: TGCGCCAGCAGCCAAGTAGGGGGCGGGACAGGAGGGAATGAGCAGTTCTTC. This sequence encodes CASSQVGGGTGGNEQFF.

Turning to this clonotype: An end of the junction differs from the germline gene, which may be a read error. The chain combines TRBV11-2 with TRBJ2-3; TRBD2 might be the D (6 bases). This CDR3 region has 13 residues. From germline, CDR1 is SGHAT and CDR2 FQNNGV. The chain's CDR3 is CASSFTQLATQYF. The CDR3 DNA follows: TGTGCCAGCAGCTTTACCCAACTAGCTACGCAATATTTT.

V gene TRBV29-1 combines with J gene TRBJ1-1, with 8 bases that match TRBD1. The CDR3 is 14 residues long. In germline, CDR1 is SQVTM, CDR2 ANQGSEA. The junction had 13 bases not matched to a gene; V was cut back by 8 bases and J by 5 bases. The CDR3 loop reads CSFGGGQDNTEAFF. The CDR3 DNA reads TGCAGCTTTGGTGGGGGACAGGACAATACTGAAGCTTTCTTT.

In its sample, this clonotype was seen a few times. V gene TRBV11-2 combines with J gene TRBJ2-7; TRBD1 agrees at 7 bases. The CDR3 sequence is 12 residues long. Looked up from germline, CDR1 is SGHAT and CDR2 is FQNNGV. V dropped 7 bases and J dropped 10; count of bases not matched to a gene: 10. CDR3 bases: TGTGCCAGCATCACGACAGGGTTCGATCAGTACTTC. Translating gives CASITTGFDQYF. Based on the CDR3 plus reference TRBV11-2 and TRBJ2-7, the full variable domain is EAGVAQSPRYKIIEKRQSVAFWCNPISGHATLYWYQQILGQGPKLLIQFQNNGVVDDSQLPKDRFSAERLKGVDSTLKIQPAKLEDSAVYLCASITTGFDQYFGPGTRLTVT.

On this clonotype itself: One end of the junction is discordant with germline, which a read error may explain. The V gene is TRBV4-1, the J gene TRBJ1-5; 7 bases match TRBD1. Germline V gene sequence: CDR1 MGHRA, CDR2 YSYEKL. The CDR3 extends over 15 amino acids. The CDR3 protein is CANSQVTGSNQAQHF. As DNA, the CDR3 is TGCGCCAACAGCCAAGTGACAGGGAGCAATCAGGCCCAACATTTT.

Turning to this clonotype: Compared with germline, one end of the junction differs, possibly owing to a read error. In DNA, the CDR3 is TGTACCAGCAGCCCACAAACTATTCAGCCCCAGCATTTT. Protein: CTSSPQTIQPQHF. This chain connects TRBV14 to TRBJ1-5; D not certain. CDR1 SGHDN and CDR2 FVKESK come from the germline V gene. This CDR3 is 13 amino acids long.

This clonotype has more than one count but fewer than ten. This clone may be a read error of a much larger clone one base away. The chain carries TRBV28 and TRBJ2-1; D may be TRBD1 or TRBD2 (5 bases each). This CDR3 contains 15 residues. CDR1 is MDHEN and CDR2 is SYDVKM in the germline V gene. Trimming stripped 7 bases from V and 7 bases from J, with 20 bases between. The CDR3 DNA is TGTGCCAGCAATATAACTACTCCTGGGGGAAATGAGCAGTTCTTC. The encoded protein is CASNITTPGGNEQFF.

The chain is built from TRBV2 and TRBJ2-7; 7 positions agree with TRBD1. With V trimmed by 1 base and J by 3 bases, 12 bases remained unmatched. From germline, CDR1 is SNHLY and CDR2 FYNNEI. The CDR3 spans 17 residues. CDR3 bases: TGTGCCAGCAGTGAAGAAGAAGAATACGGACAGGACTACGAGCAGTACTTC. Its protein is CASSEEEEYGQDYEQYF.

Regarding this clonotype: An end of the junction differs from the germline gene, which may be a read error. V and J are TRBV29-1 and TRBJ2-5; TRBD2 matches at 13 bases. The CDR3 consists of 15 residues. From germline, CDR1 is SQVTM and CDR2 ANQGSEA. The CDR3 DNA reads as TGTAGCGCTGCTAAATGGACTAGCGGGGGAGGGTCCCAGTACTTC. Translation: CSAAKWTSGGGSQYF.

About this clonotype: A clone one base away is much larger, so this may be a read error. This sequence joins TRBV5-1 and TRBJ2-7; perhaps D is TRBD1 or TRBD2 (5 bases each). Germline values: CDR1 SGHRS, CDR2 YFSETQ. Trimming took 3 bases from V and 0 from J, leaving 16 bases between them. The CDR3 is made up of 16 amino acids. The CDR3 bases are TGCGCCAGCAGCTCCGACGTGACAGACTACTCCTACGAGCAGTACTTC. This encodes CASSSDVTDYSYEQYF.

This clonotype was recorded only once. A read error is likely, as this CDR3 ends without the conserved phenylalanine or tryptophan. V usage is TRBV12-3 or TRBV12-4 and J usage is TRBJ2-5; possible D gene TRBD2, 5 bases. The CDR3 runs 13 residues. The ends were cut back, 6 bases at V and 2 bases at J, with 10 bases in the middle. This chain's CDR3 is CASSRPGQETQYS. DNA of the CDR3: TGTGCCAGCAGCCGACCGGGACAAGAGACCCAGTACTCC.

This clonotype was seen just once. The junction departs from germline at one end; a sequencing error may be responsible. The chain joins TRBV30 to TRBJ2-2; weak D call: TRBD1 (6 bases). The CDR3 totals 13 residues. The V gene's germline CDR1 is GTSNPN and CDR2 SVGIG (reference sequence). The CDR3 region has the DNA TGCGCCTGGATTATAAGGGGGAACGGGGAGCTGTTTTTT. Protein product: CAWIIRGNGELFF.

Notes on this clonotype: One junction end disagrees with the germline gene, perhaps due to a read error. The chain joins TRBV12-3 or TRBV12-4 to TRBJ2-1, with D unresolved. CDR3 length: 15 residues. The CDR3 DNA sequence: TGTGCCAGCGGTTTGGAGTCGGGTGCTAACAATGAGCAGTTCTTC. It is translated as CASGLESGANNEQFF.